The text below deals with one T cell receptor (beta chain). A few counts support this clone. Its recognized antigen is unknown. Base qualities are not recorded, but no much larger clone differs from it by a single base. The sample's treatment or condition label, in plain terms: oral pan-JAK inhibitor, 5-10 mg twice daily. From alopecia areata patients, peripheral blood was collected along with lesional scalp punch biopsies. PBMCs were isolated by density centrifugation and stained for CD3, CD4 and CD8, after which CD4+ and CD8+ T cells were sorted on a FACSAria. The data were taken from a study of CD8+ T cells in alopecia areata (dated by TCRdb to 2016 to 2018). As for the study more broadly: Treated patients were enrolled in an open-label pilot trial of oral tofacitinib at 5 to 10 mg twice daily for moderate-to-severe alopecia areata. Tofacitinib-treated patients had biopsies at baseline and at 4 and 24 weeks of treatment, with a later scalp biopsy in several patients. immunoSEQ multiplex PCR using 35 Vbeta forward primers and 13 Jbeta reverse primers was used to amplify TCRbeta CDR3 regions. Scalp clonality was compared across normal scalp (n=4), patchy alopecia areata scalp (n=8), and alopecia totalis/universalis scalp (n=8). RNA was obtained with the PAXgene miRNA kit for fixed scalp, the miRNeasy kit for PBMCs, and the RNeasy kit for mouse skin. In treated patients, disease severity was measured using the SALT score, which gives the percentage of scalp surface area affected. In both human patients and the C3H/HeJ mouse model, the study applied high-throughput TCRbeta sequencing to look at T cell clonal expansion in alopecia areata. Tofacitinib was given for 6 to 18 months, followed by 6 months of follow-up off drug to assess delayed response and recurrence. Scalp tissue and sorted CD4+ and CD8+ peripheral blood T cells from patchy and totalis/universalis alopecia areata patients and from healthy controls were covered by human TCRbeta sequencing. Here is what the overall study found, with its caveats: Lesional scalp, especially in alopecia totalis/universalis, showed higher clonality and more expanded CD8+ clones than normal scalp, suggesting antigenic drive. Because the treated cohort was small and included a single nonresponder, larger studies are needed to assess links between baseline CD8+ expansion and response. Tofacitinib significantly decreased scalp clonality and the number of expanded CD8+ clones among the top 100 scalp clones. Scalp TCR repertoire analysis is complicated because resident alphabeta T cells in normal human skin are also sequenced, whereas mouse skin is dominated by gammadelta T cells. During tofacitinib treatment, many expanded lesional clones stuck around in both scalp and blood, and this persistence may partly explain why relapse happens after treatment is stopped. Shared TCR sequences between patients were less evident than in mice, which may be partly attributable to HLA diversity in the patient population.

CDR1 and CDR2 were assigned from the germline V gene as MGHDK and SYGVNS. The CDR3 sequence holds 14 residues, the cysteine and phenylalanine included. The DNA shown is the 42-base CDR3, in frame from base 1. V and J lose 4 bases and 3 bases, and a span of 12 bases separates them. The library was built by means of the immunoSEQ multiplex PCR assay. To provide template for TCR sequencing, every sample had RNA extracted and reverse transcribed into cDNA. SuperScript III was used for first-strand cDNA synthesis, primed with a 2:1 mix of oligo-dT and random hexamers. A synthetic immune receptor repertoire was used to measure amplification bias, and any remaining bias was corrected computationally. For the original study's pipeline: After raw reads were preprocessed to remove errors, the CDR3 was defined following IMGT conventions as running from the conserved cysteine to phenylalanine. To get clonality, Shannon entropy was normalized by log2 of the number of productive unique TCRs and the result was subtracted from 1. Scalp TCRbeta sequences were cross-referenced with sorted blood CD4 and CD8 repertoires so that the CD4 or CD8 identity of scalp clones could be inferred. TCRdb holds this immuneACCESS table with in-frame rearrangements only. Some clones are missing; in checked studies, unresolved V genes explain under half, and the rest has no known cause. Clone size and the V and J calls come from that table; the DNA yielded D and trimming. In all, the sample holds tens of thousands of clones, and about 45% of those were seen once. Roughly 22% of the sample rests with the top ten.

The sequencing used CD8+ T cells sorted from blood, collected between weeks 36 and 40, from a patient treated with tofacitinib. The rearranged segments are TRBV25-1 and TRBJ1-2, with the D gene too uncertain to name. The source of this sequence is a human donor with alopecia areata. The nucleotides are TGTGCCAGCAGTGGTGGGGAATTGCACTATGGCTACACCTTC. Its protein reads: CASSGGELHYGYTF.